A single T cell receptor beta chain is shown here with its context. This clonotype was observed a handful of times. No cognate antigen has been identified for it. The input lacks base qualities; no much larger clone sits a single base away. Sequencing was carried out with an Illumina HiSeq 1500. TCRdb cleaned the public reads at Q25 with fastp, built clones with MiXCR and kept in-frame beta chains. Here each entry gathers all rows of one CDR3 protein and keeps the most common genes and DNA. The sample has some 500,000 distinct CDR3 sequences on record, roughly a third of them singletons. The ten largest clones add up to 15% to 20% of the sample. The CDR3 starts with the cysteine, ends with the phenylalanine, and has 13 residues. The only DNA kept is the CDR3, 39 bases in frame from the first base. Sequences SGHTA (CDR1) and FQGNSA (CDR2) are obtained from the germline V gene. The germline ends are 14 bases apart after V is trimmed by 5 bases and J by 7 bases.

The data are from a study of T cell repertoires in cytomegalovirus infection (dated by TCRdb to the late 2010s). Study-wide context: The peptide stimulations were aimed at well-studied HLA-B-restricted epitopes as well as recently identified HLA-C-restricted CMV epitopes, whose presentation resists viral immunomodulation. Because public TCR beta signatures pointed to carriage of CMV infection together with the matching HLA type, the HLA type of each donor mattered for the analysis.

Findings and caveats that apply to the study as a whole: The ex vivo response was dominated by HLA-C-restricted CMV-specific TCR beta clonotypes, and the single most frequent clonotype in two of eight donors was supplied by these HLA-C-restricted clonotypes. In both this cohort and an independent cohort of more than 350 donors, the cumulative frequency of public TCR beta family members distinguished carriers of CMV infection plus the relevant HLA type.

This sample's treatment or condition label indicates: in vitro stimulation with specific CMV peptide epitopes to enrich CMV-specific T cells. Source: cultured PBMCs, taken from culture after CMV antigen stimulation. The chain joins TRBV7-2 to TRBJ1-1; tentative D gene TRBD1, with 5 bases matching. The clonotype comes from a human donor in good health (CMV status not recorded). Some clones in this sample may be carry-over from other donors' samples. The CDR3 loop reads CASSRNGGGEAFF. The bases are TGTGCCAGCAGCCGCAACGGGGGTGGTGAAGCTTTCTTT. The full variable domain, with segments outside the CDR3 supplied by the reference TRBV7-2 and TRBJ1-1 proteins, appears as GAGVSQSPSNKVTEKGKDVELRCDPISGHTALYWYRQSLGQGLEFLIYFQGNSAPDKSGLPSDRFSAERTGGSVSTLTIQRTQQEDSAVYLCASSRNGGGEAFFGQGTRLTVV.